These 5 T cell receptor beta chains came from one sample sequenced in a study of tumor-infiltrating lymphocytes in primary liver carcinoma. Joint extraction of RNA and DNA used 20-30 mg of bulk tissue that was unsorted. TCR beta cDNA was prepared out of roughly 520 ng total RNA by means of a constant-region primer. Libraries covering TCR beta were generated through three nested multiplex PCR rounds (using a slightly modified ARM-PCR). In the first two PCR rounds, TRBV1-TRBV30 forward primers were paired with a C-beta reverse primer, and each round lasted roughly 10 cycles. Via MiXCR, TCRdb re-called the multiplex PCR reads, giving one row per CDR3 protein. Of over 95,000 distinct CDR3 sequences listed, 55% to 75% are singletons. Sequenced input: liver tumor tissue from sampling region 5. As for subset: tumor region T5, tumor centre. These receptors were collected from an older woman with primary liver carcinoma and hepatitis B virus infection.

The table lists this clonotype with many counts. This rearrangement joins TRBV4-1 to TRBJ2-1, with 7 positions matching TRBD1. V trimming: 0 bases; J trimming: 5 bases; junction bases outside the gene matches: 1. The CDR3 loop spans 14 amino acids. CDR1 and CDR2 from the germline V gene are MGHRA and YSYEKL. CDR3 DNA: TGCGCCAGCAGCCAAGAGGGACAGAACAATGAGCAGTTCTTC. It is translated as CASSQEGQNNEQFF.

Details on this clonotype: A clone one base away is much larger, so this may be a read error. The V call is TRBV14, the J call TRBJ1-6; D is unresolved. The CDR3 is 15 amino acids. Germline values: CDR1 SGHDN, CDR2 FVKESK. Trimming pared 5 bases from V and 7 bases from J, leaving 15 bases between. In nucleotides, the CDR3 is TGTGCCAGCAGCTTGCTCGGGATAGGGAATTCACCCCTCCACTTT. Protein product: CASSLLGIGNSPLHF.

Regarding this clonotype: Here the CDR3 omits its conserved ending phenylalanine or tryptophan, so a read error is the likely source. The rearrangement joins TRBV11-3 to TRBJ2-3, with TRBD2 identical over 8 bases. This CDR3 contains 14 residues. Per the germline V gene, CDR1 is SGHNT and CDR2 is YENEEA. J gave up 8 bases and V 3 bases, and 7 bases lay outside the gene matches. The CDR3 region is CASSFRTSRVTQYL. CDR3 in DNA: TGTGCCAGCAGCTTCAGGACTAGCAGAGTTACGCAGTATCTT.

V and J are TRBV11-2 and TRBJ2-3; D is unresolved. Germline loops: CDR1 SGHAT, CDR2 FQNNGV. V was shortened by 5 bases and J by 2 bases, with 14 bases between the two germline ends. The CDR3 has 15 amino acids. CDR3 nucleotides: TGTGCCAGCAGCACTCGTCCCTCCCACACAGATACGCAGTATTTT. Translated, it gives CASSTRPSHTDTQYF.

This rearrangement joins TRBV28 to TRBJ2-7; D is unresolved. Trimming removed 8 bases at V and 3 bases at J, with 17 bases between. This CDR3 is 14 amino acids long. Germline lookup yields CDR1 MDHEN and CDR2 SYDVKM. The DNA for the CDR3 is TGTGCCAGCTGGAGTGCTATCGGGCGCTACGAGCAGTACTTC. Translated: CASWSAIGRYEQYF.